A single sample is the source of the 22 T cell receptor beta chains below, sequenced in a study of T cell responses to AZD1222 COVID-19 vaccine. The protocol was immunoSEQ multiplex PCR, while the TCRdb copy is restricted to in-frame clones and leaves out a portion. The table lists about 110,000 clones, about 85% of them singletons. The sequences come from peripheral blood, collected on day 0 of AZD1222 vaccination. All receptors derive from an adult in good health.

The chain recombines TRBV5-4 with TRBJ1-6; D gene ambiguous. Germline assignment: CDR1 SGHNT and CDR2 YYREEE (reference sequence). This CDR3 region has 15 residues. V lost 3 bases, J lost 9 bases, and 16 bases lay in between. The CDR3 nucleotides are TGTGCCAGCAGCTCCGGACCCCCGAAGGGTTCACCCCTCCACTTT. Protein sequence: CASSSGPPKGSPLHF.

V usage is TRBV14 and J usage is TRBJ2-1; tentatively, D is TRBD1 (6 bases). This CDR3 region has 16 residues. Germline CDR1 reads SGHDN; CDR2 reads FVKESK. Trimming left V 4 bases short and J 4 bases short, with 17 bases between. The CDR3 loop is CASSRIRDTNYNEQFF. The CDR3 nucleotides read TGTGCCAGCAGCCGCATCCGGGACACAAATTACAATGAGCAGTTCTTC.

This chain joins TRBV6-5 and TRBJ1-2, with a possible D match to TRBD1 (6 bases). CDR1 and CDR2 from the germline V gene are MNHEY and SVGAGI. The CDR3 has 14 residues. Trimming took 3 bases from V and 7 from J, leaving 15 bases between them. The CDR3 sequence is CASSYAGAGSGYTF. The CDR3 bases are TGTGCCAGCAGTTATGCGGGGGCCGGCAGTGGCTACACCTTC.

The chain carries TRBV5-1 and TRBJ1-2; the D is unclear. The CDR3 runs 12 residues. Germline V gene data show CDR1 as SGHRS and CDR2 as YFSETQ. Trimming took 5 bases from V and 8 from J, leaving 13 bases between them. The chain's CDR3 is CASREPVGGYTF. CDR3 nucleotide sequence: TGCGCCAGCAGAGAACCTGTGGGGGGCTACACCTTC.

This clone showed up just once. This chain uses TRBV6-5 with TRBJ2-7, with 7 bases fitting TRBD2. CDR1 MNHEY and CDR2 SVGAGI come from the germline V gene. V lost 3 bases and J lost 3; bases outside the gene matches: 8. This CDR3 has 15 amino acids. CDR3 in DNA: TGTGCCAGCAGTTATGAGGCTAGCGGTCTCTACGAGCAGTACTTC. It translates to CASSYEASGLYEQYF.

The chain uses TRBV6-1 and TRBJ1-1; D uncertain. CDR1 is MNHNS and CDR2 is SASEGT in the germline V gene. This CDR3 has 15 residues. The V end was cut by 2 bases, the J end by 4 bases, with 14 bases between. The CDR3 coding sequence is TGTGCCAGCAGTGAAAGGGTCGTCACACCCACTGAAGCTTTCTTT. Protein: CASSERVVTPTEAFF.

The chain links TRBV19 to TRBJ1-2; 8 nucleotides match TRBD1. In germline, CDR1 is LNHDA, CDR2 SQIVND (reference sequence). This CDR3 contains 14 residues. The V and J ends lost 5 bases and 0 bases, in that order; junction bases with no gene match: 2. The CDR3 is CASSSQGANYGYTF. CDR3 nucleotides: TGTGCCAGTAGTTCACAGGGGGCTAACTATGGCTACACCTTC.

CDR3 residues: CASSSRTDVYNSPLHF. The DNA of the CDR3 is TGTGCCAGCTCATCGCGGACGGACGTCTATAATTCACCCCTCCACTTT. The V gene is TRBV18, the J gene TRBJ1-6; D call uncertain. CDR1 is KGHSH and CDR2 is LQKENI in the germline V gene. V lost 5 bases, J lost 3 bases, and 14 bases lay in between. The length of the CDR3 is 16 residues.

The V gene is TRBV7-2, the J gene TRBJ1-4; 9 bases fit TRBD1. V lost 0 bases, J lost 8 bases, and 7 bases stayed unmatched. Germline V gene lookup returns CDR1 SGHTA and CDR2 FQGNSA. This CDR3 has 16 amino acids. CDR3 in DNA: TGTGCCAGCAGCTTAGCACTAACAGGGGGCTGGGAAAAACTGTTTTTT. It is translated as CASSLALTGGWEKLFF.

V is TRBV27 and J is TRBJ2-1; 9 bases line up with TRBD2. Germline values: CDR1 MNHEY, CDR2 SMNVEV (reference sequence). The trim removed 5 bases at V and 4 bases at J, leaving 12 bases unmatched. The length of the CDR3 is 17 residues. DNA of the CDR3: TGTGCCAGCAGTCCCACCAATAGCGGGAGCGGATACAATGAGCAGTTCTTC. Translating it yields CASSPTNSGSGYNEQFF.

The chain combines TRBV27 with TRBJ1-1, with D possibly TRBD1 on 6 matching bases. The CDR3 spans 16 residues. Trimming took 3 bases from V and 2 from J, leaving 16 bases between them. Germline-derived CDR1 and CDR2 are MNHEY and SMNVEV (reference sequence). The CDR3 DNA reads TGTGCCAGCAGTTTGGGACTACAGGGCCTCAACACTGAAGCTTTCTTT. It specifies CASSLGLQGLNTEAFF.

The chain recombines TRBV6-5 with TRBJ2-7; no definite D call. Trimming took off 4 bases at V and 4 bases at J, with 5 bases between the two ends. Germline V gene data show CDR1 as MNHEY and CDR2 as SVGAGI. CDR3 length: 11 residues. This CDR3 reads CASSSPYEQYF. DNA of the CDR3: TGTGCCAGCAGTTCCCCATACGAGCAGTACTTC.

CDR3 bases: TGTGCCAGCAGCCAAGGGCGGACGGACATGAACACTGAAGCTTTCTTT. Its translation is CASSQGRTDMNTEAFF. The gene calls are TRBV14 and TRBJ1-1; TRBD1 might be the D (5 bases). Germline V gene sequence: CDR1 SGHDN, CDR2 FVKESK. Trimming pared 1 base from V and 0 bases from J, leaving 12 bases between. The CDR3 is made up of 16 amino acids.

The chain has TRBV28 and TRBJ1-5; D not certain. Trimming removed 10 bases at V and 4 bases at J, with 11 bases between. The germline CDR1 and CDR2 sequences are MDHEN and SYDVKM. This CDR3 spans 12 amino acids. This CDR3 is CATLALNQPQHF. The CDR3 DNA is TGTGCCACTCTAGCCCTGAATCAGCCCCAGCATTTT.

The rearrangement joins TRBV10-2 to TRBJ2-1, with 9 bases identical to TRBD1. Trimming at V came to 7 bases and at J to 9 bases, leaving 7 bases not matched to a gene. This CDR3 is built from 13 residues. CDR1 is WSHSY, CDR2 SAAADI, per germline. The CDR3 protein is CASKPGQGREQFF. CDR3 DNA: TGCGCCAGCAAACCGGGACAGGGTCGTGAGCAGTTCTTC.

The V gene is TRBV2, the J gene TRBJ1-2; TRBD1 might be the D (5 bases). The CDR3 sequence is 13 residues long. The V gene lost 10 bases and the J gene lost 5 bases, with 17 bases spanning the gap. The germline gives CDR1 SNHLY, CDR2 FYNNEI. CDR3 sequence (DNA): TGTGCCATCAAGTCCTTGGGGCGGTATGGCTACACCTTC. Amino acids: CAIKSLGRYGYTF. The full variable domain, completed using reference TRBV2 and TRBJ1-2, is EPEVTQTPSHQVTQMGQEVILRCVPISNHLYFYWYRQILGQKVEFLVSFYNNEISEKSEIFDDQFSVERPDGSNFTLKIRSTKLEDSAMYFCAIKSLGRYGYTFGSGTRLTVV.

This chain links TRBV13 with TRBJ1-5, with TRBD1 matching over 8 bases. Trimming took 4 bases from V and 0 from J; bases not matched to a gene: 11. CDR3 size: 18 residues. Germline CDR1 PRHDT, CDR2 FYEKMQ (reference sequence). CDR3 nucleotide sequence: TGTGCCAGCAGCTCGACCCGGGACAGGTCGACTAGCAATCAGCCCCAGCATTTT. Translated, it gives CASSSTRDRSTSNQPQHF.

V and J are TRBV10-3 and TRBJ2-7, with a possible D match to TRBD2 (5 bases). The CDR3 is made up of 14 amino acids. Trimming removed 0 bases at V and 4 bases at J, with 10 bases between. Germline CDR1 reads ENHRY; CDR2 reads SYGVKD. The CDR3 sequence is CAISESGRRYEQYF. The CDR3 DNA is TGTGCCATCAGTGAGTCTGGGAGAAGATACGAGCAGTACTTC.

This sequence joins TRBV11-3 and TRBJ1-4, with no clear D. Germline-derived CDR1 and CDR2 are SGHNT and YENEEA. With 1 base removed from V and 8 bases from J, the gap between germline ends came to 14 bases. The CDR3 length is 15 residues. As DNA, the CDR3 is TGTGCCAGCAGCTTAGGCGGAGGGAGAGAAGAAAAACTGTTTTTT. Translated, it gives CASSLGGGREEKLFF.

The V gene is TRBV19, the J gene TRBJ1-1; D is ambiguous. The CDR3 contains 9 residues. The germline CDR1 and CDR2 sequences are LNHDA and SQIVND (reference sequence). With 8 bases removed from V and 4 bases from J, the gap between germline ends came to 2 bases. CDR3 nucleotides: TGTGCCAGTGGCACTGAAGCTTTCTTT. This codes for CASGTEAFF.

This clone was counted once. The chain joins TRBV7-9 to TRBJ2-2; no definite D call. The CDR3 runs 14 residues. The V gene's germline CDR1 is SEHNR and CDR2 FQNEAQ (reference sequence). V lost 0 bases and J 1 base, leaving 3 bases between the germline ends. CDR3 DNA: TGTGCCAGCAGCTTAGCAGTGAACACCGGGGAGCTGTTTTTT. It yields the protein CASSLAVNTGELFF.

Concerning this clone: This same CDR3 is encoded by further DNA sequences in the sample. The chain is built from TRBV29-1 and TRBJ1-1; D call uncertain. Trimming left V 6 bases short and J 3 bases short, with 11 bases between. The CDR3 is 12 amino acids. Germline V gives CDR1 SQVTM, CDR2 ANQGSEA. The DNA of the CDR3 is TGCAGCGTAGACCGACGGGACACTGAAGCTTTCTTT. Translation: CSVDRRDTEAFF. Complete variable domain (other parts from reference TRBV29-1 and TRBJ1-1): SAVISQKPSRDICQRGTSLTIQCQVDSQVTMMFWYRQQPGQSLTLIATANQGSEATYESGFVIDKFPISRPNLTFSTLTVSNMSPEDSSIYLCSVDRRDTEAFFGQGTRLTVV.